This T cell receptor (beta chain) appears in the sequencing data of a study of cytomegalovirus exposure and HLA in healthy donors. V was trimmed by 6 bases and J by 2 bases, leaving 14 bases between them. Germline V gives CDR1 MDHEN, CDR2 SYDVKM. This CDR3 has 14 amino acids. The study ran its PCR with 60 Vbeta and 13 Jbeta primers. Assay used: immunoSEQ multiplex PCR; TCRdb lists only in-frame clones, some missing. This sample has about 100,000 clones, with approximately 70% found just once. Material: PBMCs. The V and J genes are TRBV28 and TRBJ2-7, with a weak D call TRBD1 (5 bases). The source is a woman between 18 and 29 years old in good health and CMV-seropositive. The CDR3 coding sequence is TGTGCCAGCAGGACAATCAGGGAAACCTACGAGCAGTACTTC. The encoded protein is CASRTIRETYEQYF.